The clone carrying this T cell receptor beta chain was counted only a few times. Its antigen is undetermined. Germline V lookup: CDR1 MGHRA, CDR2 YSYEKL. The CDR3 contains 15 residues. Trimming left V 1 base short and J 7 bases short, with 14 bases between. This sample was included in a study of cytomegalovirus exposure and HLA in healthy donors. In the PCR, 60 Vbeta and 13 Jbeta primers were used. TCRdb's copy holds only in-frame clones and misses some; the assay was immunoSEQ multiplex PCR. The data hold about 160,000 clones, with roughly 77% observed a single time. The study's findings and limits: The investigators catalogued some 150 TCR beta chains as cytomegalovirus-associated. Whilst most TCR sequences proved rare, a subset of public TCRs occurred across many donors. A later analysis associated approximately 17,000 TCR beta sequences with HLA alleles at a 0.05 false discovery rate. Reported performance of the classifier showed diagnosis of cytomegalovirus status with high specificity and sensitivity.

The chain has TRBV4-1 and TRBJ2-1; D may be TRBD1 (7 bases). The sequenced sample consisted of PBMCs. The clonotype originates from a man aged 30-40 years in good health and CMV-seropositive. CDR3 residues: CASSQAGAGGNEQFF. The CDR3 DNA reads TGCGCCAGCAGCCAAGCGGGGGCAGGGGGTAATGAGCAGTTCTTC.